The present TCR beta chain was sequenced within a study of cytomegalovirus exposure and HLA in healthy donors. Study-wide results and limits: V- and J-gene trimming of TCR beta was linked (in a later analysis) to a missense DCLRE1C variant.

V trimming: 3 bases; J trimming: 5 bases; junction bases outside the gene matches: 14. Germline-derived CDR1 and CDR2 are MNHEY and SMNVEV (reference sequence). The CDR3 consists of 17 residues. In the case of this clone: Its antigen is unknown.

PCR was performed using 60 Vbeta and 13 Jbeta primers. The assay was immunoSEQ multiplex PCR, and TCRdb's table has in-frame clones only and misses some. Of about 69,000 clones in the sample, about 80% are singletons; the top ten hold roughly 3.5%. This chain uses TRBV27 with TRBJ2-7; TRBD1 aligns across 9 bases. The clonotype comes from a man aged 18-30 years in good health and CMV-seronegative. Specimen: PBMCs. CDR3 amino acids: CASSFRGVGTGIHEQYF. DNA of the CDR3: TGTGCCAGCAGTTTCCGGGGCGTGGGGACAGGGATCCACGAGCAGTACTTC.